These 2 T cell receptor beta chains originate from one sample sequenced in a study of blood T cells in healthy people across ages. A second about 7 to 11 cycle PCR used barcoded and J-beta primers. TCRdb re-called the 5' RACE reads through MiXCR, storing one row per CDR3 protein. The sample holds about 780,000 distinct CDR3 sequences, about 47% seen once. Sample: blood. The receptors come from an older man in good health.

The sample holds a few counts of this clonotype. The chain recombines TRBV6-1 with TRBJ1-2; 11 bases align to TRBD1. The CDR3 consists of 17 residues. With V trimmed by 2 bases and J by 4 bases, 9 bases remained unmatched. Germline assignment: CDR1 MNHNS and CDR2 SASEGT. CDR3 sequence (DNA): TGTGCCAGCAGTGAACCCGGGACAGGGGGAATCGGCTATGGCTACACCTTC. Protein: CASSEPGTGGIGYGYTF.

The CDR3 here is CASSKADAINYGYTF. The DNA for the CDR3 is TGTGCCAGCAGCAAAGCGGATGCCATTAACTATGGCTACACCTTC. V and J are TRBV21-1 and TRBJ1-2. TRBV21-1 represents a pseudogene. The length of the CDR3 is 15 residues.